The T cell receptor beta chain under discussion was sequenced for a study of T cells in localized non-small cell lung cancer. Only in-frame clones appear in the TCRdb table, and some are missing; sequencing was by immunoSEQ multiplex PCR. The profile shows 30,000 to 40,000 clones, 86% of them singletons. The receptor comes from a male donor aged 60 or over with stage II lung adenocarcinoma. Sequencing used peripheral blood mononuclear cells, obtained before any cancer treatment.

CDR3 in amino acids: CASSATFSGNTIYF. Written as DNA, the CDR3 is TGTGCCAGCAGTGCGACCTTCTCTGGAAACACCATATATTTT. The rearrangement uses TRBV2 and TRBJ1-3; D ambiguous. V dropped 4 bases and J dropped 0 bases, with 7 bases sitting between them. The CDR3 is 14 amino acids. Per the germline V gene, CDR1 is SNHLY and CDR2 is FYNNEI.